This T cell receptor (beta chain) was found in a study of T-cell reconstitution after alpha-beta-depleted transplantation in children. Findings and limits, study-wide: In some patients, recipient T cells and intrathymic progenitors surviving conditioning explained high day-60 diversity.

Trimming stripped 0 bases from V and 9 bases from J, with 12 bases between. The CDR3 loop spans 15 amino acids. Per the germline V gene, CDR1 is LGHNA and CDR2 is YSLEER. In this sample, this clonotype turned up many times. The antigen is unknown. Molecular barcoding with unique molecular identifiers was used for the TCRbeta library. MiXCR, run by TCRdb on the PCR reads, gives a single entry per CDR3 protein. The repertoire holds more than 300,000 distinct CDR3 sequences, with roughly 15% as singletons. The rearrangement uses TRBV4-3 and TRBJ1-6; D is unclear. Sequenced material: PBMCs, mostly from graft donor cells, taken 360 days after TCRalphabeta/CD19-depleted stem cell transplant. The TCR originated in a male patient aged 2 to 9 who had a stem cell transplant for acute lymphoblastic leukemia, so the T cells may come from the graft donor. The CDR3 is CASSQERVRSSPLHF. CDR3 nucleotide sequence: TGCGCCAGCAGCCAAGAACGGGTTCGGAGTTCACCCCTCCACTTT.